The present entry profiles one TCR beta chain with its context. Its antigen is as yet unknown. TCRdb's table, derived via immunoSEQ multiplex PCR, lists solely in-frame clones and lacks some. The sample shows about 480,000 clones, less than 85% of them seen only once. The data were obtained in a study of shared clonotypes between healthy human individuals. Study results and caveats: It was the few donors that limited the genetic and exposure-history diversity represented.

The ends lost 3 bases at V and 1 base at J; junction bases unmatched: 9. This CDR3 has 16 amino acids. Germline CDR1 and CDR2: KGHSH and LQKENI. The sequenced sample consisted of PBMCs. The receptor comes from a woman in her thirties or forties in good health. Some clones in this sample may be carry-over from other donors' samples. The V call is TRBV18, the J call TRBJ2-7, with 7 bases that match TRBD1. CDR3 bases: TGTGCCAGCTCACCGCCATCTATGGGACAGTCCTACGAGCAGTACTTC. This translates into CASSPPSMGQSYEQYF.